Shown below are 23 T cell receptor beta chains from a single sample sequenced in a study of blood T cell repertoires in COVID-19. Profiling relied on immunoSEQ multiplex PCR, and the TCRdb table lists in-frame clones only, not all of them. The sample includes over 150,000 clones, roughly 89% of them seen just once. Material for sequencing was peripheral blood. Receptors were obtained from a woman in her 70s with COVID-19, enrolled during active disease.

The chain couples TRBV18 to TRBJ1-2, with D perhaps TRBD1 (5 bases). Germline V gives CDR1 KGHSH, CDR2 LQKENI. This CDR3 contains 15 residues. V dropped 1 base and J dropped 2 bases, with 11 bases sitting between them. The CDR3 DNA follows: TGTGCCAGCTCACCACTAGAGACAGTCAACTATGGCTACACCTTC. The encoded protein is CASSPLETVNYGYTF. The variable domain in full, completed from reference TRBV18 and TRBJ1-2, reads NAGVMQNPRHLVRRRGQEARLRCSPMKGHSHVYWYRQLPEEGLKFMVYLQKENIIDESGMPKERFSAEFPKEGPSILRIQQVVRGDSAAYFCASSPLETVNYGYTFGSGTRLTVV.

The chain has TRBV5-1 and TRBJ2-3, with TRBD2 matching 8 bases. Germline loops: CDR1 SGHRS, CDR2 YFSETQ. With 0 bases clipped from V and 4 bases from J, the junction kept 4 bases outside the gene matches. The CDR3 sequence is 15 residues long. CDR3 amino acids: CASSLAGGVADTQYF. CDR3 coding DNA: TGCGCCAGCAGCTTGGCCGGGGGGGTGGCAGATACGCAGTATTTT.

This rearrangement joins TRBV10-3 to TRBJ1-3; 7 nucleotides align to TRBD1. The V and J ends lost 5 bases and 2 bases, in that order; junction bases with no gene match: 3. The CDR3 contains 14 residues. Germline loops: CDR1 ENHRY, CDR2 SYGVKD. This CDR3 is CAISTTGTGNTIYF. CDR3 DNA: TGTGCCATCAGTACGACAGGGACTGGAAACACCATATATTTT.

This chain connects TRBV2 to TRBJ2-1; 11 nucleotides line up with TRBD2. The CDR3 runs 14 residues. CDR1 is SNHLY, CDR2 FYNNEI, per germline. The trim removed 5 bases at V and 6 bases at J, leaving 3 bases unmatched. In DNA, the CDR3 is TGTGCCAGCAGTTTTAGCGGGGGGGCCAATGAGCAGTTCTTC. It encodes CASSFSGGANEQFF.

V is TRBV6-1 and J is TRBJ1-2; tentative D call: TRBD1 (6 bases). Germline CDR1 MNHNS, CDR2 SASEGT. The ends were cut back, 2 bases at V and 6 bases at J, with 22 bases in the middle. The CDR3 spans 17 residues. CDR3 bases: TGTGCCAGCAGTGAAATCCTAACAGGGTCTCGTTTAGATGGCTACACCTTC. This gives the protein CASSEILTGSRLDGYTF.

The chain is built from TRBV21-1 and TRBJ2-7; the D call in the table, TRBD2, was not verified against the DNA. TRBV21-1 represents a pseudogene. CDR3 length equals 16 residues. The CDR3 is CASSTKSLAGGYEQYF. The CDR3, as DNA: TGTGCCAGCAGTACAAAGTCTCTAGCGGGGGGTTACGAGCAGTACTTC.

At least ten counts were recorded for this clone. The rearrangement uses TRBV19 and TRBJ2-7, with D possibly matching TRBD1 (6 bases). Germline V gene lookup returns CDR1 LNHDA and CDR2 SQIVND (reference sequence). The CDR3 extends over 13 amino acids. Deletions cut 5 bases from V and 1 base from J, with 9 bases between. The CDR3 sequence is CASSPGQSYEQYF. CDR3 DNA: TGTGCCAGTAGTCCAGGACAGTCCTACGAGCAGTACTTC.

This clone was seen a handful of times. The chain links TRBV30 to TRBJ1-5; TRBD1 aligns across 8 bases. Germline values: CDR1 GTSNPN, CDR2 SVGIG (reference sequence). The junction had 8 bases not matched to a gene; V was cut back by 2 bases and J by 5 bases. The CDR3 extends over 15 amino acids. The chain's CDR3 is CAWSRVRGPDQPQHF. For the CDR3, the DNA is TGTGCCTGGAGTCGCGTCAGGGGGCCGGATCAGCCCCAGCATTTT.

The chain employs TRBV28 and TRBJ1-4, with TRBD1 matching 8 bases. The germline V gene has CDR1 MDHEN and CDR2 SYDVKM. V was pared by 1 base and J by 1 base, with 5 bases of the junction left unmatched. The CDR3 is made up of 17 amino acids. DNA of the CDR3: TGTGCCAGCAGTTTATATAACAGGGGGGAAACTAATGAAAAACTGTTTTTT. It codes for CASSLYNRGETNEKLFF.

The gene calls are TRBV5-4 and TRBJ2-7, with 9 bases matching TRBD1. CDR1 SGHNT and CDR2 YYREEE come from the germline V gene (reference sequence). There are 15 residues in the CDR3. Germline trimming cut 3 bases from V and 6 bases from J; bases unmatched to any gene: 10. CDR3: CASSSRLDRGGEQYF. The CDR3 DNA reads TGTGCCAGCAGCTCAAGACTGGACAGGGGCGGCGAGCAGTACTTC.

This chain's CDR3 is CASSPTGVGYTF. CDR3 nucleotides: TGTGCCAGCAGCCCCACAGGTGTCGGCTACACCTTC. The V call is TRBV3-1 (or the pseudogene TRBV3-2), the J call TRBJ1-2, with D possibly TRBD1 on 5 matching bases. This CDR3 has 12 residues. Trimming removed 4 bases at V and 8 bases at J, with 11 bases between. CDR1 LGHDT and CDR2 YNNKEL come from the germline V gene (reference sequence).

The chain combines TRBV7-8 with TRBJ2-7; D ambiguous. This CDR3 is built from 14 residues. V dropped 0 bases and J dropped 5 bases, with 11 bases sitting between them. Germline CDR1 and CDR2: SGHVS and FQNEAQ. CDR3 sequence reads: CASSLARQIHEQYF. The CDR3 nucleotides read TGTGCCAGCAGCTTAGCGAGGCAAATCCACGAGCAGTACTTC.

This chain joins TRBV15 and TRBJ1-1, with no clear D. Between the trimmed V and J ends, which lost 0 bases and 7 bases, there was a span of 9 bases. CDR1 LNHNV and CDR2 YYDKDF come from the germline V gene (reference sequence). The CDR3 loop spans 13 amino acids. CDR3 protein: CATSRDVGGEAFF. The CDR3 DNA sequence: TGTGCCACCAGCAGAGATGTAGGCGGTGAAGCTTTCTTT.

CDR3 sequence reads: CAWSTGQGAGEKLFF. The CDR3 DNA follows: TGTGCCTGGAGCACCGGACAGGGGGCCGGTGAAAAACTGTTTTTT. The chain recombines TRBV30 with TRBJ1-4; 11 bases align to TRBD1. Germline assignment: CDR1 GTSNPN and CDR2 SVGIG (reference sequence). J lost 7 bases, V lost 3 bases, and 7 bases had no gene match. There are 15 residues in the CDR3.

The rearrangement links TRBV18 to TRBJ1-4; D uncertain. Germline V lookup: CDR1 KGHSH, CDR2 LQKENI. This CDR3 comprises 13 residues. The germline V and J ends were trimmed by 3 bases and 7 bases, with 9 bases remaining between them. The CDR3 here is CASSPLRGEKLFF. The CDR3 DNA sequence: TGTGCCAGCTCACCCCTTCGGGGTGAAAAACTGTTTTTT. Using reference TRBV18 and TRBJ1-4 for the parts outside the CDR3, the full variable domain is NAGVMQNPRHLVRRRGQEARLRCSPMKGHSHVYWYRQLPEEGLKFMVYLQKENIIDESGMPKERFSAEFPKEGPSILRIQQVVRGDSAAYFCASSPLRGEKLFFGSGTQLSVL.

The chain recombines TRBV5-8 with TRBJ2-3; 7 bases map to TRBD1. Germline assignment: CDR1 SGHTS and CDR2 YDEGEE. The CDR3 consists of 14 residues. Trimming removed 4 bases from V and 0 bases from J; junction bases left unmatched: 2. CDR3 in DNA: TGTGCCAGCAGCCAGGGGGACAGCACAGATACGCAGTATTTT. This translates into CASSQGDSTDTQYF. Full variable domain (outside the CDR3, taken from reference TRBV5-8 and TRBJ2-3): EAGVTQSPTHLIKTRGQQATLRCSPISGHTSVYWYQQALGLGLQFLLWYDEGEERNRGNFPPRFSGRQFPNYSSELNVNALELEDSALYLCASSQGDSTDTQYFGPGTRLTVL.

CDR3 in DNA: TGTGCCAGCAGCTTAACTGGCAGCACAGATACGCAGTATTTT. Translation gives CASSLTGSTDTQYF. V is TRBV7-3 and J is TRBJ2-3; D is uncertain. CDR1 SGHTA and CDR2 FQGTGA come from the germline V gene. V was pared by 0 bases and J by 0 bases, with 4 bases between. The CDR3 covers 14 residues.

V and J are TRBV7-2 and TRBJ2-7, with TRBD1 matching 8 bases. The CDR3 consists of 15 residues. V lost 1 base to trimming and J lost 3 bases; unmatched junction nucleotides: 5. CDR1 and CDR2 (germline): SGHTA, FQGNSA. CDR3 sequence (DNA): TGTGCCAGCAGCTTAGTCCAGGGGGCTGACTACGAGCAGTACTTC. The encoded protein is CASSLVQGADYEQYF.

This chain uses TRBV5-1 with TRBJ1-3; 9 bases fit TRBD1. Germline values: CDR1 SGHRS, CDR2 YFSETQ. V dropped 4 bases and J dropped 0; count of bases not matched to a gene: 2. CDR3 length equals 15 residues. CDR3 loop: CASSMGQGSGNTIYF. Written as DNA, the CDR3 is TGCGCCAGCAGCATGGGACAGGGCTCTGGAAACACCATATATTTT.

The V call is TRBV11-3, the J call TRBJ2-7; 11 bases line up with TRBD1. Germline-derived CDR1 and CDR2 are SGHNT and YENEEA. This CDR3 is 15 amino acids long. J lost 6 bases, V lost 2 bases, and 6 bases had no gene match. The CDR3 DNA is TGTGCCAGCAGCTTATCGGGACAGGGGGATTTCGAGCAGTACTTC. This translates into CASSLSGQGDFEQYF. The variable domain in full, with the rest retrieved from reference TRBV11-3 and TRBJ2-7, is EAGVVQSPRYKIIEKKQPVAFWCNPISGHNTLYWYLQNLGQGPELLIRYENEEAVDDSQLPKDRFSAERLKGVDSTLKIQPAELGDSAVYLCASSLSGQGDFEQYFGPGTRLTVT.

The V and J genes are TRBV5-6 and TRBJ2-3, with 8 bases fitting TRBD2. The CDR3 extends over 16 amino acids. The junction had 8 bases not matched to a gene; V was cut back by 2 bases and J by 3 bases. Looked up from germline, CDR1 is SGHDT and CDR2 is YYEEEE. The CDR3 DNA reads TGTGCCAGCAGCTTACGGCGGGGGGCGGGGACAGATACGCAGTATTTT. Protein sequence: CASSLRRGAGTDTQYF.

The chain carries TRBV18 and TRBJ1-2; D is ambiguous. Germline assignment: CDR1 KGHSH and CDR2 LQKENI. Trimming removed 1 base from V and 6 bases from J, with 6 bases in between. The CDR3 covers 12 residues. As DNA, the CDR3 is TGTGCCAGCTCACCACGAGGTGATGGCTACACCTTC. Its translation: CASSPRGDGYTF. The full variable domain, in which reference TRBV18 and TRBJ1-2 provide the parts outside the CDR3, is NAGVMQNPRHLVRRRGQEARLRCSPMKGHSHVYWYRQLPEEGLKFMVYLQKENIIDESGMPKERFSAEFPKEGPSILRIQQVVRGDSAAYFCASSPRGDGYTFGSGTRLTVV.

This chain connects TRBV5-1 to TRBJ1-4, with 9 bases lining up with TRBD1. The CDR3 totals 17 residues. The V gene end was trimmed by 0 bases and the J gene end by 6 bases; junction bases not matched to a gene: 9. Germline V gene data show CDR1 as SGHRS and CDR2 as YFSETQ. CDR3 amino acids: CASSLGPPGQGYEKLFF. The DNA for the CDR3 is TGCGCCAGCAGCTTGGGGCCCCCGGGACAGGGATATGAAAAACTGTTTTTT.